The clone carrying this TCR beta chain appeared many times. The antigen remains unidentified. CDR3 length: 15 residues. V trimming: 8 bases; J trimming: 3 bases; junction bases outside the gene matches: 12. Germline V gene sequence: CDR1 MNHEY, CDR2 SMNVEV (reference sequence). This entry is derived from a study of T cells in Graves' hyperthyroidism and ophthalmopathy. Using RNA transcripts as the source, TCR beta CDR3 regions were amplified. TCR CDR3 regions were first amplified by RT-PCR with HTBI primers. TCRdb reprocessed the multiplex PCR reads with MiXCR, giving one entry per CDR3 protein. The sample has fewer than 650,000 distinct CDR3 sequences; roughly 15% are singletons. Ophthalmopathy patients all had a Clinical Activity Score of at least 3, a NOSPECS grade of at least 4 and disease under 3 months old. Uncontrolled infection, other autoimmune disease, pregnancy or lactation barred patients from enrollment.

Study outcomes and limitations: Appearing also in blood were most of the thyroid clonotypes expanded above 0.001. The model's output predicted ophthalmopathy at a median of about 6.5 months prior to onset.

V usage is TRBV27 and J usage is TRBJ2-5; 7 nucleotides align to TRBD2. Sequenced sample: blood. The sequence was collected from a middle-aged woman with Graves' ophthalmopathy. CDR3 bases: TGTGCCAGCGGCATGGGGGGGACGGTCAAAGAGACCCAGTACTTC. Protein product: CASGMGGTVKETQYF.